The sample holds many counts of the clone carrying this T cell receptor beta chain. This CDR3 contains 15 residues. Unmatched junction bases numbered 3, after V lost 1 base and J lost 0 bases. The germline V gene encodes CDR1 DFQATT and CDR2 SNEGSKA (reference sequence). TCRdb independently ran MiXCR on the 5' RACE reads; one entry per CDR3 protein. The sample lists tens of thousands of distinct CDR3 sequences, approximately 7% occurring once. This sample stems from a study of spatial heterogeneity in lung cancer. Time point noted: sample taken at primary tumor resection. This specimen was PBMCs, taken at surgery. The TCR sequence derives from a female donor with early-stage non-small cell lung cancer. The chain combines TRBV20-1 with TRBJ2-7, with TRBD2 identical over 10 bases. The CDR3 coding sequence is TGCAGTGCTAGAGCCGTAGCGGGGGGCTCCTACGAGCAGTACTTC. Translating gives CSARAVAGGSYEQYF.